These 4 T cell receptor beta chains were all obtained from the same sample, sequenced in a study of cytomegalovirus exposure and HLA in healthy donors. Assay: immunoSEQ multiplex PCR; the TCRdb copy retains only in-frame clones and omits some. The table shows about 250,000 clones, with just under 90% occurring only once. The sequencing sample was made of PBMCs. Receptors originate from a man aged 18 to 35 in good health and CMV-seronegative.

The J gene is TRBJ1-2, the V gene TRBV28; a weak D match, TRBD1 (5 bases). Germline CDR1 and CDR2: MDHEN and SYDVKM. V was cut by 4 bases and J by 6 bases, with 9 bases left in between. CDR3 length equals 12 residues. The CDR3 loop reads CASSSLGDGYTF. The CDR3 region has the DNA TGTGCCAGCAGTTCCCTAGGGGATGGCTACACCTTC.

CDR3 residues: CASSLGHHEQYF. The CDR3 DNA sequence: TGTGCCAGCAGCTTGGGACATCACGAGCAGTACTTC. The chain recombines TRBV5-5 with TRBJ2-7; no reliable D call. Between the trimmed V and J ends, which lost 0 bases and 5 bases, there was a span of 6 bases. This CDR3 spans 12 amino acids. The germline gives CDR1 SGHKS, CDR2 YYEKEE (reference sequence).

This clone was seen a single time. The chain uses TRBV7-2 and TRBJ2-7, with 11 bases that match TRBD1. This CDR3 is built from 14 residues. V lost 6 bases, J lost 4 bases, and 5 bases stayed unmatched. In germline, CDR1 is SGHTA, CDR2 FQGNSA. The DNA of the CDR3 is TGTGCCAGCAGGCTTGGACAGGGGGCGTACGAGCAGTACTTC. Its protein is CASRLGQGAYEQYF.

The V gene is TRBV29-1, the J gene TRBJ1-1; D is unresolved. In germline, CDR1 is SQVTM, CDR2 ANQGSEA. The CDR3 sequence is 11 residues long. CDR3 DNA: TGCACCGTACAAGTGAACACTGAAGCTTTCTTT. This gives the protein CTVQVNTEAFF.